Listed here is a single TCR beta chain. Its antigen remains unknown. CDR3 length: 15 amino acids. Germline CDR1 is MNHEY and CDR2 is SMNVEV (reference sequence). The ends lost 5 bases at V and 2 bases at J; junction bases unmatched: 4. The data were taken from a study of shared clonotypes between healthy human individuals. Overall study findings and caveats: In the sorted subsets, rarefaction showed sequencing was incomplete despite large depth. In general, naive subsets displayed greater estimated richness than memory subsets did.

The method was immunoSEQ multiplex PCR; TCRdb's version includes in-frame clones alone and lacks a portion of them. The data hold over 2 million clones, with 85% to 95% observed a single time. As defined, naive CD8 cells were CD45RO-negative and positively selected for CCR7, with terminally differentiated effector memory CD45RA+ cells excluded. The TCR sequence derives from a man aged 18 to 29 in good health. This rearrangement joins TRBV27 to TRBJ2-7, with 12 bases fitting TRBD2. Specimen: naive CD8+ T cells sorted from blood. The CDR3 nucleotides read TGTGCCAGCAGTGTTCTAGCGGGAGGGACCTACGAGCAGTACTTC. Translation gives CASSVLAGGTYEQYF.